This TCR beta chain was sequenced in a study of T cell changes during pregnancy in multiple sclerosis. Assay: immunoSEQ multiplex PCR; the TCRdb copy retains only in-frame clones and omits some. The data show about 36,000 clones, roughly nine tenths seen once. V was cut by 8 bases and J by 4 bases, with 23 bases left in between. This CDR3 has 16 residues. Germline lookup yields CDR1 SGHTA and CDR2 FQGNSA. The material sequenced was CD4+ T cells from peripheral blood mononuclear cells, taken after pregnancy. The chain has TRBV7-2 and TRBJ1-1; D gene unclear. The clonotype comes from a female donor with multiple sclerosis, enrolled in a pregnancy study. The CDR3 region is CASVLGPQARVTEAFF. CDR3 nucleotides: TGTGCCAGCGTACTAGGGCCGCAGGCAAGGGTCACTGAAGCTTTCTTT.